The source of this T cell receptor (beta chain) is a study of beta chain features in type 1 diabetes. Turning to the study itself: Sorted cells from all samples, numbering roughly 100 million, were examined.

Expressed TCRB transcripts were sequenced because the entire RNA isolate underwent reverse transcription. TCRdb's table, derived via immunoSEQ multiplex PCR, lists solely in-frame clones and lacks some. The sample includes about 250,000 clones, approximately 14% seen only once; the top ten take more than 0.025%. Purity (above 98%) was reached by all sorted populations. This clone has more than one count but fewer than ten. This CDR3 region has 12 residues. Germline loops: CDR1 SGHAT, CDR2 FQNNGV. V shed 7 bases and J 5 bases; nucleotides not matched to a gene: 2. This TCR derives from a middle-aged woman in good health. Input material: naive CD4+ T cells from blood. V usage is TRBV11-2 and J usage is TRBJ1-1, with 9 bases matching TRBD1. CDR3 sequence: CASNGQGTEAFF. CDR3 nucleotides: TGTGCCAGCAACGGACAGGGGACTGAAGCTTTCTTT.